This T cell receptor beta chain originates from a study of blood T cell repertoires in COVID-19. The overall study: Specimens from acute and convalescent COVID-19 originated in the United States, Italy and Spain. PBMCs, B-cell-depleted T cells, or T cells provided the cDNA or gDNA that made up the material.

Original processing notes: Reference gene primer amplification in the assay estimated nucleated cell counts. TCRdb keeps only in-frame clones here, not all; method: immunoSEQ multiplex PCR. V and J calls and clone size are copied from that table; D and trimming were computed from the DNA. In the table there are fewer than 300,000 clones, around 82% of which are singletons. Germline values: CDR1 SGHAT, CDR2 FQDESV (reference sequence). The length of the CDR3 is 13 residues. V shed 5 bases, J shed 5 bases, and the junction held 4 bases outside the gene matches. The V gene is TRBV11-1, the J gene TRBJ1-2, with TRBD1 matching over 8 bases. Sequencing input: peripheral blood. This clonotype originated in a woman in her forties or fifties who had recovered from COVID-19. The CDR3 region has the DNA TGTGCCAGCAGCCCTAGGACAGGGTATGGCTACACCTTC. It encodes CASSPRTGYGYTF.